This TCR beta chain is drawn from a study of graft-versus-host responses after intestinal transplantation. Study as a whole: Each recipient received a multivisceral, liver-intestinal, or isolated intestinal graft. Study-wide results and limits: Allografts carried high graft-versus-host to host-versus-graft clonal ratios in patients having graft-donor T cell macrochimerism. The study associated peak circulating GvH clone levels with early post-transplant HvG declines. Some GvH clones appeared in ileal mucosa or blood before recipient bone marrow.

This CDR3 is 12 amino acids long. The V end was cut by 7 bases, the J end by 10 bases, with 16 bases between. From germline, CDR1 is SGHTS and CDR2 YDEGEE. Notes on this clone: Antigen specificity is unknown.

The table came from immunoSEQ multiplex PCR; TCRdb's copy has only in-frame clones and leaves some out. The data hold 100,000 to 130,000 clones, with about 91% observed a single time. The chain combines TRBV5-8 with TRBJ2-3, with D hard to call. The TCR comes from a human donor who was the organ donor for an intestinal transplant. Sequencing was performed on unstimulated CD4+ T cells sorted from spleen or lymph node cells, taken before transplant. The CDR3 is CASRVLEEAQYF. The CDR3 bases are TGTGCCAGCCGGGTACTGGAAGAAGCGCAGTATTTT.